This TCR beta chain is from a study of blood T cell repertoires in COVID-19. Overall study: The origin of the acute and convalescent COVID-19 samples was the United States, Italy and Spain. T cells, B-cell-depleted T cells, or PBMCs provided the cDNA or gDNA that served as material.

Study processing details: For nucleated cells, counts were estimated from reference gene primer amplification. Assay: immunoSEQ multiplex PCR; the TCRdb copy retains only in-frame clones and omits some. The V and J calls and the clone size are those of that table, but D and trimming were determined from the DNA. The sample carries 200,000 to 300,000 clones, approximately 82% recorded once. The CDR3 extends over 12 amino acids. The V gene's germline CDR1 is ENHRY and CDR2 SYGVKD. Trimming pared 8 bases from V and 5 bases from J, leaving 12 bases between. Sequences were obtained from peripheral blood. The TCR sequence derives from an elderly woman with acute or convalescent COVID-19. This sequence joins TRBV10-3 and TRBJ1-1, with unresolved D. The CDR3 reads CAIGRARTEAFF. CDR3 sequence (DNA): TGTGCCATCGGGAGGGCACGTACTGAAGCTTTCTTT.